A selection of T cell receptor beta chains follows, all from one sample in a study of T cell repertoires in cytomegalovirus infection. MiXCR, run by TCRdb on the reads, gives a single entry per CDR3 protein. The sample consists of hundreds of thousands of distinct CDR3 sequences, 25% to 40% of them appearing once. Sequencing input: PBMCs. The receptors were gathered from a human donor in good health (CMV status not recorded). Some clones in this sample may be carry-over from other donors' samples. Both conserved end residues are part of each CDR3. The D gene is left open where the match is weak. The size entry is marked missing in some rows and otherwise reads once, few, many or a size class.

j_call clone_size d_call v_call cdr3_nt cdr3_aa
TRBJ2-7 many TRBD2 TRBV12-3/TRBV12-4 TGTGCCAGCAGTTTTGGGGGGGACGAGCAGTACTTC CASSFGGDEQYF
TRBJ1-6 - - TRBV5-6 TGTGCCAGCACAAACACGGGCTCACCCTATAATTCACCCCTCCACTTT CASTNTGSPYNSPLHF
TRBJ2-1 - - TRBV4-2 TGTGCCAGCAGCCCTGGGCGTCCGGCGGACGCCAACTACAATGATCAGTTCTTC CASSPGRPADANYNDQFF
TRBJ2-1 - - TRBV6-1 TGTGCCAGCAGTTACGGGGCCTTTAGGGATAAGGCCTACAATGAGCAGTTCTTC CASSYGAFRDKAYNEQFF
TRBJ2-7 - TRBD2 TRBV7-2 TGTGCCAGCAGCTTAGGGGGGGGACCCACTCTGGAGCAGTACTTC CASSLGGGPTLEQYF
TRBJ1-5 - TRBD1 TRBV20-1 TGCAGTGCTCCCCGGACAGGGGGACGGCGATCTTATAGCAATCAGCCCCAGCATTTT CSAPRTGGRRSYSNQPQHF
TRBJ2-5 many TRBD2 TRBV11-2 TGTGCCAGCAGCTTAGATCTACTAGCGGGGGGTCCTGAGACCCAGTACTTC CASSLDLLAGGPETQYF
TRBJ1-5 - - TRBV28 TGTGCCAGCTATAGCAATCAGCCCCAGCATTTT CASYSNQPQHF
TRBJ2-1 - TRBD2 TRBV6-2/TRBV6-3 TGTGCCAGCAGGGCCGGGACTAGCGCGAACTCCTACAATGAGCAGTTCTTC CASRAGTSANSYNEQFF
TRBJ1-1 - TRBD1 TRBV19 TGTGCCAGTAAAGTAACAGGGGGATCGAACACTGAAGCTTTCTTT CASKVTGGSNTEAFF
TRBJ2-3 - - TRBV19 TGTGCCAGTAGTATCCTCGTCACCCGGGCGGCAGATACGCAGTATTTT CASSILVTRAADTQYF
TRBJ2-7 many TRBD2 TRBV7-6 TGTGCCAGCAGCTCCCGGACTAGCGGCTACGAGCAGTACTTC CASSSRTSGYEQYF
TRBJ2-5 - TRBD2 TRBV7-2 TGTGCCAGCAGCTTAGTTTTGTGCCTAGCGGGGACGTGCGGTGAGACCCAGTACTTC CASSLVLCLAGTCGETQYF
TRBJ1-1 many - TRBV7-2 TGTGCCAGCAGCCCGTACAGGGTAAGGACTGAAGCTTTCTTT CASSPYRVRTEAFF
TRBJ1-4 few - TRBV19 TGTGCCAGTAGTGTCGGGATCCTTGAAAAACTGTTTTTT CASSVGILEKLFF
TRBJ1-5 - - TRBV27 TGTGCCATCAGTTTATGGGGAAATCAGCCCCAGCATTTT CAISLWGNQPQHF
TRBJ2-4 few TRBD2 TRBV20-1 TGCAGTGCTAGAACTAGCGGGGCGCCTCTCCAAAACATTCAGTACTTC CSARTSGAPLQNIQYF
TRBJ1-4 - TRBD1 TRBV2 TGTGCCAGCAGCTCGCGGGGACAGGCTAATGAAAAACTGTTTTTT CASSSRGQANEKLFF
TRBJ2-6 - - TRBV27 TGTGCCAGCAGTTTTTTGGTGCCAGGGGCCATCTCTGGGGCCAACGTCCTGACTTTC CASSFLVPGAISGANVLTF
TRBJ1-4 - - TRBV6-1 TGTGCCAGCAGTTTCCGACAGACGTTCCTGGAACTGTTTTTT CASSFRQTFLELFF
TRBJ2-7 few TRBD1 TRBV29-1 TGCAGCGTGACCGGGACAGAGAACTACGAGCAGTACTTC CSVTGTENYEQYF
TRBJ1-5 few - TRBV7-2 TGTGCCAGCAGCTTAGGCCCTTCAACCGCTCAGCCCCAGCATTTT CASSLGPSTAQPQHF
TRBJ2-1 few TRBD1 TRBV19 TGTGCCAGTAGTTCTTATTCTGGGACAGGGGAGTTCTTC CASSSYSGTGEFF
TRBJ2-2 - TRBD1 TRBV7-2 TGTGCCAGCAGCATCCAGCCGGGACAGGGTAGGACCGGGGAGCTGTTTTTT CASSIQPGQGRTGELFF
TRBJ2-1 - TRBD2 TRBV28 TGTGCCATCAGTTTATGGGCGGGGGTGCCCTACAATGAGCAGTTCTTC CAISLWAGVPYNEQFF
TRBJ2-5 - - TRBV2 TGTGCCAGCAGTGATTTAACAGGTGTATACTTC CASSDLTGVYF
TRBJ1-1 many - TRBV28 TGTGCCAGCATGGACAGCCTAGGGGACACTGAAGCTTTCTTT CASMDSLGDTEAFF
TRBJ2-5 few TRBD2 TRBV5-4 TGTGCCAGCAGCTTGGTAGGACTAGCGGTGCCACAAGAGACCCAGTACTTC CASSLVGLAVPQETQYF
TRBJ2-1 few - TRBV20-1 TGCAGTGCTAGTAAAGGGGGGGGGATCTCCTACAATGAGCAGTTCTTC CSASKGGGISYNEQFF
TRBJ2-2 many TRBD2 TRBV6-1 TGTGCCGCCTGGACGTGGTTGGCGGGGGTGGCCGGGGAGCTGTTTTTT CAAWTWLAGVAGELFF
TRBJ1-5 few - TRBV5-6 TGTGCCAGCAGCCGTCTTTTTCAGCCCCAGCATTTT CASSRLFQPQHF
TRBJ1-2 many - TRBV6-1 TGTGCCAGCAGTGAAAGGGGCAGAGCCTATGGCTACACCTTC CASSERGRAYGYTF
TRBJ2-2 - - TRBV11-2 TGTGCCAGCAGCTTAGGTGCCAGGGCGAGCACCGGGGAGCTGTTTTTT CASSLGARASTGELFF
TRBJ1-6 - - TRBV20-1 TGCAGTGCTAGAGATCCAGCCCGGTATGGGGGTTCACCCCTCCACTTT CSARDPARYGGSPLHF
TRBJ1-5 - - TRBV7-8 TGTGCCAGCAGCTTAGTGGGGGGAAGCAATCAGCCCCAGCATTTT CASSLVGGSNQPQHF
TRBJ1-1 many TRBD1 TRBV7-9 TGTGCCAGCAGCCCCGGGACAGGGCCGAACACTGAAGCTTTCTTT CASSPGTGPNTEAFF
TRBJ2-1 - TRBD1 TRBV2 TGTGCCAGACGGGACAGGGGGGCAAGTGAGCAGTTCTTC CARRDRGASEQFF